The 5 T cell receptor beta chains in this list originate from one sample, sequenced in a study of T cell responses to AZD1222 COVID-19 vaccine. TCRdb keeps only in-frame clones here, not all; method: immunoSEQ multiplex PCR. The table shows 95,000 to 110,000 clones, with around 91% occurring only once. The specimen was peripheral blood, collected on day 0 of AZD1222 vaccination. These receptors came from an adult in good health.

Only a few counts were recorded for this clone. The V call is TRBV27, the J call TRBJ1-1; TRBD1 might be the D (5 bases). The ends were cut back, 8 bases at V and 7 bases at J, with 23 bases in the middle. The CDR3 runs to 15 residues. The germline gives CDR1 MNHEY, CDR2 SMNVEV (reference sequence). CDR3 sequence reads: CASRGPRVGVYEAFF. The CDR3 DNA sequence: TGTGCCAGCCGAGGGCCCAGGGTGGGGGTATATGAAGCTTTCTTT.

This clone was found once. The chain is built from TRBV19 and TRBJ1-2, with a possible D match to TRBD1 (6 bases). CDR3 length: 18 amino acids. Trimming removed 3 bases from V and 2 bases from J, with 22 bases in between. Germline CDR1 and CDR2: LNHDA and SQIVND (reference sequence). The CDR3 nucleotides read TGTGCCAGTAGTATCCCCGTAGTATCCCGGACAGCCAACTATGGCTACACCTTC. It codes for CASSIPVVSRTANYGYTF.

This rearrangement joins TRBV30 to TRBJ2-2; the D is unclear. Trimming left V 2 bases short and J 5 bases short, with 9 bases between. CDR1 GTSNPN and CDR2 SVGIG come from the germline V gene (reference sequence). This CDR3 is built from 13 residues. CDR3: CAWSPYGTGELFF. The CDR3 DNA is TGTGCCTGGAGTCCCTATGGGACCGGGGAGCTGTTTTTT. The whole variable domain, remainder taken from reference TRBV30 and TRBJ2-2, is SQTIHQWPATLVQPVGSPLSLECTVEGTSNPNLYWYRQAAGRGLQLLFYSVGIGQISSEVPQNLSASRPQDRQFILSSKKLLLSDSGFYLCAWSPYGTGELFFGEGSRLTVL.

CDR3 protein: CASRQLPGSNTQYF. The CDR3 DNA reads as TGCGCCAGCAGACAACTCCCAGGGTCTAATACGCAGTATTTT. V and J are TRBV5-1 and TRBJ2-3; D may be TRBD1 (5 bases). Germline lookup yields CDR1 SGHRS and CDR2 YFSETQ. There are 14 residues in the CDR3. The V end was cut by 5 bases, the J end by 7 bases, with 17 bases between.

The V call is TRBV12-3 or TRBV12-4, the J call TRBJ1-2, with D tentatively TRBD1 (6 bases). This CDR3 contains 13 residues. V was trimmed by 1 base and J by 3 bases, leaving 6 bases between them. CDR3 nucleotides: TGTGCCAGCAGTTTAGAGGGGGACTATGGCTACACCTTC. Its translation is CASSLEGDYGYTF.